This T cell receptor beta chain was identified in a study of radiotherapy plus CTLA-4 blockade in lung cancer. Findings of the study overall: Early blood T cell clone dynamics reportedly forecast response best, with interferon-beta. TCR clones from tumors expanded in blood after radiotherapy plus ipilimumab.

CDR1 and CDR2 from the germline V gene are SGDLS and YYNGEE. V lost 1 base to trimming and J lost 1 base; unmatched junction nucleotides: 2. This CDR3 spans 15 amino acids. Focal radiation with ipilimumab CTLA-4 blockade was given to patients with chemo-refractory metastatic non-small-cell lung cancer. Generated by immunoSEQ multiplex PCR, the TCRdb table keeps only in-frame clones and is missing some. This table holds some 110,000 clones, roughly 77% found once. This clone was recorded once. Antigen specificity is unknown. This chain connects TRBV9 to TRBJ2-5; TRBD2 agrees at 9 bases. This TCR was sampled from a human donor with non-small cell lung cancer that progressed on radiotherapy plus ipilimumab. Some clones in this sample may be carry-over from other donors' samples. The sequenced sample was peripheral blood, obtained from a patient treated with radiotherapy plus ipilimumab. CDR3 bases: TGTGCCAGCAGCGTACTAGCGGGGAGCCAAGAGACCCAGTACTTC. Amino acids: CASSVLAGSQETQYF.